Reported below is one TCR beta chain. Its antigen is still unknown. This record belongs to a study of spatial heterogeneity in lung cancer. As for the study in general: Mean representation of each unique TCR and UMI combination in the raw reads exceeded 9.5 occurrences.

Overall study results and limits: The appearance of ubiquitous expanded tumor TCRs in blood was greater at resection than follow-up.

Time point in this sample: blood at routine non-recurrence follow-up after resection. From tumor, nontumor lung or frozen PBMC, whole RNA was taken unsorted for sequencing. Carried by each TCR cDNA molecule was a unique molecular identifier. TCRdb re-derived calls from the 5' RACE reads in MiXCR, one entry per CDR3 protein. There are approximately 110,000 distinct CDR3 sequences in the sample; 10% to 14% occur only once, and 24% lies in the top ten. In germline, CDR1 is SGHTA, CDR2 FQGNSA. V lost 5 bases, J lost 9 bases, and 14 bases stayed unmatched. This CDR3 is built from 16 residues. Source: PBMCs, taken at follow-up. The rearrangement joins TRBV7-2 to TRBJ2-1; 9 positions match TRBD2. The receptor comes from a female donor with early-stage non-small cell lung cancer. The CDR3 region is CASSPQISGSDGEQFF. DNA for the CDR3: TGTGCCAGCAGCCCGCAGATTAGCGGGAGTGACGGTGAGCAGTTCTTC.